This T cell receptor beta chain was sequenced in a study of cytomegalovirus exposure and HLA in healthy donors. Study-level points and caveats: Altogether, 150 to 200 TCR beta chains were recorded as cytomegalovirus-associated. Immune exposure data for these donors was limited to CMV serostatus.

This clone turned up a few times. Its specificity is not known. Primers included in the PCR were 60 Vbeta and 13 Jbeta primers. Clones were read by immunoSEQ multiplex PCR, and TCRdb kept only the in-frame ones, dropping some. In the table there are around 180,000 clones, 77% of which are singletons. There are 14 residues in the CDR3. The germline CDR1 and CDR2 sequences are MNHEY and SMNVEV (reference sequence). Trimming shortened V by 6 bases and J by 4 bases, and 16 bases separated the two germline ends. The sequence was obtained from a woman in her twenties or thirties in good health and CMV-seropositive. J is TRBJ2-7 and V is TRBV27, with D possibly matching TRBD2 (6 bases). Sequencing used PBMCs. This chain's CDR3 is CASSLARERYEQYF. The CDR3 DNA reads as TGTGCCAGCAGCCTAGCGCGCGAGAGATACGAGCAGTACTTC.